Listed below are T cell receptor beta chains from one sample, sequenced in a study of T cells after somatic rescue of genetic block. Only in-frame clones appear in the TCRdb table, and some are missing; sequencing was by immunoSEQ multiplex PCR. The table includes 88,000 or so clones, more than 80% detected once. Sequencing was carried out using peripheral blood mononuclear cells (PBMCs). These receptors were collected from a woman aged 18-30 years. CDR3s leave out the opening cysteine and the closing phenylalanine or tryptophan.

TRBJ1-3 TRBV4-1 ASSQVVRDTIY
TRBJ2-2 TRBV11-1 ATRQGQWTGNTGELF
TRBJ2-3 TRBV4-2 ASSQEGVRLAGGTDTQY
TRBJ1-4 TRBV4-2 ASSQGGTATNEKLF
TRBJ2-5 TRBV7-9 ASHVQGGGQETQY
TRBJ2-1 TRBV4-1 ASSQDVVAVEQF
TRBJ1-4 TRBV5-6 ASSGGTGIEKLF
TRBJ1-5 TRBV10-3 AISPGTGAQH
TRBJ2-5 TRBV2 ASSGFVTLQETQY
TRBJ2-7 TRBV19 ASSSGRGYEQY
TRBJ2-1 TRBV5-1 ASSLTLGTSYNEQF
TRBJ1-2 TRBV20-1 SASVNGYT
TRBJ1-5 TRBV5-1 ASRQSSGSQPQH
TRBJ2-7 TRBV5-1 ASSPGLAGHEQY
TRBJ1-2 TRBV28 ASSSYRANYGYT
TRBJ2-5 TRBV4-1 ASSHANRVETQY
TRBJ2-7 TRBV19 ASSSPGLATPMREQY
TRBJ2-7 TRBV14 ASSQGFGRGSHEQY
TRBJ2-7 TRBV15 ATSPSRVPQRDEQY
TRBJ2-7 TRBV5-4 ASSSPGPSYEQY
TRBJ1-1 TRBV5-1 ASSSQGGNTEAF
TRBJ1-3 TRBV5-4 ASSRGGENTIY
TRBJ2-3 TRBV18 ASSPFTPEITSTDTQY
TRBJ2-7 TRBV4-1 ASSPTRTAAHEQY
TRBJ2-7 TRBV7-9 ASSLFRGGPYEQY
TRBJ2-3 TRBV27 ASSSRGDTQY
TRBJ2-2 TRBV25-1 ASSEYDPGVGTGELF
TRBJ2-2 TRBV2 ASSALGELF
TRBJ2-3 TRBV29-1 SVEEGQALVGTDTQY
TRBJ1-5 TRBV6-4 ASSDGQEAQPQH
TRBJ2-1 TRBV28 ASSLYDSPYNEQF
TRBJ2-2 TRBV9 AGGDRAGELF
TRBJ1-2 TRBV10-3 AISETGQGYYGYT
TRBJ2-3 TRBV27 ASTLRDSTDTQY
TRBJ1-3 TRBV11-3 ASSSRDTSSGNTIY
TRBJ2-1 TRBV6-5 ASRGTGRVNEQF
TRBJ2-1 TRBV6-5 ASGGTGGWNEQF
TRBJ2-1 TRBV19 ASTPSLGGYNEQF
TRBJ1-4 TRBV19 ASSIVPGNLLF
TRBJ1-5 TRBV28 ASSRTLGGNQPQH
TRBJ1-1 TRBV5-6 ASSPYGVNTEAF
TRBJ2-1 TRBV25-1 ASSDEELPEQF
- TRBV29-1 SVERGWGQGSYEQY
TRBJ2-7 TRBV29-1 SVVTSGRVGSYEQY
TRBJ2-7 TRBV5-1 ASSGGTGAPLSYEQY
TRBJ2-1 TRBV5-4 ASSFLTGEQF
TRBJ1-1 TRBV19 ASRPPGANTEAF
TRBJ2-1 TRBV13 ASSLTLAGGRTYNEQF
TRBJ1-1 TRBV13 ASSFGQGNTEAF